This passage covers 5 T cell receptor beta chains from one sample sequenced in a study of blood T cell repertoires in COVID-19. The method was immunoSEQ multiplex PCR; TCRdb's version includes in-frame clones alone and lacks a portion of them. The table shows about 390,000 clones, with 70% to 90% occurring only once. Source material: peripheral blood. These receptor sequences come from a woman between 55 and 75 years old with COVID-19, enrolled during active disease.

The genes are TRBV28 and TRBJ2-7, with D possibly being TRBD1 (5 bases). V lost 10 bases and J lost 5, with 18 bases in between. The CDR3 is 13 amino acids. Germline CDR1 is MDHEN and CDR2 is SYDVKM. As DNA, the CDR3 is TGTGCCACACTACTCAGGGTGTCGAACGAGCAGTACTTC. Protein product: CATLLRVSNEQYF.

There are a few counts of this clone. The chain recombines TRBV2 with TRBJ2-2; TRBD1 matches at 7 bases. The CDR3 has 15 residues. V lost 6 bases to trimming and J lost 1 base; unmatched junction nucleotides: 5. The germline V gene encodes CDR1 SNHLY and CDR2 FYNNEI. CDR3 amino acids: CASRAGTVNTGELFF. In DNA, the CDR3 is TGTGCCAGCAGGGCCGGGACAGTGAACACCGGGGAGCTGTTTTTT. The full variable domain, with the rest looked up from reference TRBV2 and TRBJ2-2, is EPEVTQTPSHQVTQMGQEVILRCVPISNHLYFYWYRQILGQKVEFLVSFYNNEISEKSEIFDDQFSVERPDGSNFTLKIRSTKLEDSAMYFCASRAGTVNTGELFFGEGSRLTVL.

V and J are TRBV6-5 and TRBJ1-2; TRBD1 aligns across 10 bases. Germline assignment: CDR1 MNHEY and CDR2 SVGAGI. The CDR3 totals 15 residues. V shed 5 bases and J 2 bases; nucleotides not matched to a gene: 5. CDR3 residues: CASSTRQGANYGYTF. The CDR3 DNA is TGTGCCAGCAGTACCAGACAGGGGGCCAACTATGGCTACACCTTC.

The V and J genes are TRBV2 and TRBJ1-3, with D tentatively TRBD1 (6 bases). The germline CDR1 and CDR2 sequences are SNHLY and FYNNEI. V was trimmed by 7 bases and J by 0 bases, leaving 19 bases between them. The CDR3 is made up of 17 amino acids. The CDR3 region is CASMGPTGSLSGNTIYF. The CDR3 DNA sequence: TGTGCCAGCATGGGCCCCACAGGGAGCCTCTCTGGAAACACCATATATTTT. The entire variable domain, with the rest obtained from reference TRBV2 and TRBJ1-3, is as follows: EPEVTQTPSHQVTQMGQEVILRCVPISNHLYFYWYRQILGQKVEFLVSFYNNEISEKSEIFDDQFSVERPDGSNFTLKIRSTKLEDSAMYFCASMGPTGSLSGNTIYFGEGSWLTVV.

The chain is built from TRBV6-6 and TRBJ1-1, with D unresolved. Between the trimmed V and J ends, which lost 6 bases and 5 bases, there was a span of 16 bases. Germline values: CDR1 MNHNY, CDR2 SVGAGI (reference sequence). The CDR3 has 14 residues. The CDR3 loop is CASSSGVLRTEAFF. For the CDR3, the DNA is TGTGCCAGCAGCTCCGGGGTCTTGAGAACTGAAGCTTTCTTT.